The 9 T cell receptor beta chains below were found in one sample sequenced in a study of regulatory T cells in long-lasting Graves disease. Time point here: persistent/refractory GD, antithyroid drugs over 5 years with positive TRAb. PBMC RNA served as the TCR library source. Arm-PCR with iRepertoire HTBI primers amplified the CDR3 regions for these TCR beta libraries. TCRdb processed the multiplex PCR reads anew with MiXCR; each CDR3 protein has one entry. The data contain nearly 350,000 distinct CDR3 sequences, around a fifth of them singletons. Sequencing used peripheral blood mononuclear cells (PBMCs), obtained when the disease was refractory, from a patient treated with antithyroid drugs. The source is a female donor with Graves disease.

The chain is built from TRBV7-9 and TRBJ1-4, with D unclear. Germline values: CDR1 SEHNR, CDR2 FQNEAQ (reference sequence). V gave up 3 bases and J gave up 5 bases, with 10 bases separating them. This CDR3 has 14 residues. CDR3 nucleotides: TGTGCCAGCAGCTTGTCCAGCGTCAATGAAAAACTGTTTTTT. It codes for CASSLSSVNEKLFF.

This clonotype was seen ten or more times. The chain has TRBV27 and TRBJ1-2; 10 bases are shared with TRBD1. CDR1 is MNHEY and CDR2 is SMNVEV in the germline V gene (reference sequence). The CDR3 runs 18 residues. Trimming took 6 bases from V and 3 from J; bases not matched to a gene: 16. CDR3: CASSSADRGLFLHYGYTF. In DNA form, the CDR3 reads TGTGCCAGCAGCTCCGCAGACAGGGGGCTTTTCCTCCACTATGGCTACACCTTC.

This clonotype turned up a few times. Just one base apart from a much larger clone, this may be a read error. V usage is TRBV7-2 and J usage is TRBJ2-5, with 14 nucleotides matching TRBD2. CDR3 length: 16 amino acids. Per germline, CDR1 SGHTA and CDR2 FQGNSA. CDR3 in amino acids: CAGRVGLAGGRETQYF. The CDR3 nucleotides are TGTGCCGGCAGAGTTGGACTAGCGGGGGGAAGAGAGACCCAGTACTTC.

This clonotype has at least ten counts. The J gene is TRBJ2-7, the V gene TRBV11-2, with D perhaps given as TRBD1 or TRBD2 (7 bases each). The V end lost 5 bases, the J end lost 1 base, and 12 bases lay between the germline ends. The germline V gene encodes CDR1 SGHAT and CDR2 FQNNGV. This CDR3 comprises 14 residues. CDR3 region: CASSKRDRSYEQYF. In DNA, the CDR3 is TGTGCCAGCAGCAAGCGGGACAGATCCTACGAGCAGTACTTC.

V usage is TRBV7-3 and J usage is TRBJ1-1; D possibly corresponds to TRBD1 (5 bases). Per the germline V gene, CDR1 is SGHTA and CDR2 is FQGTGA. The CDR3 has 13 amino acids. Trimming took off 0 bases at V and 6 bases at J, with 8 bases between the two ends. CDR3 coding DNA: TGTGCCAGCAGCTTAACCAGGGCCCCTGAAGCTTTCTTT. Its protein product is CASSLTRAPEAFF.

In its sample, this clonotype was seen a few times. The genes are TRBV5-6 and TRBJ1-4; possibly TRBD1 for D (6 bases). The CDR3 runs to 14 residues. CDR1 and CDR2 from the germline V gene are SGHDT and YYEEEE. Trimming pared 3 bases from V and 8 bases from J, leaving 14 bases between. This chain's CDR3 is CASSYTGSREKLFF. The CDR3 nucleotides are TGTGCCAGCAGCTACACAGGGAGTAGGGAAAAACTGTTTTTT.

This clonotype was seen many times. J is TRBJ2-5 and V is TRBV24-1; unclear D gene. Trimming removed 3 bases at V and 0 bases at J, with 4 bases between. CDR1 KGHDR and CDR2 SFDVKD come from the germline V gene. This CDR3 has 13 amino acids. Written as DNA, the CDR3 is TGTGCCACCAGTGATCCCAACCAAGAGACCCAGTACTTC. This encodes CATSDPNQETQYF.

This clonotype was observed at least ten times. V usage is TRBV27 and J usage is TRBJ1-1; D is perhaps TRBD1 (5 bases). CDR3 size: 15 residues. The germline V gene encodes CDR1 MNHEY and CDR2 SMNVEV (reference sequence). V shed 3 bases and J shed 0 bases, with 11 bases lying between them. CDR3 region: CASSFGAAMNTEAFF. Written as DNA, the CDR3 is TGTGCCAGCAGTTTCGGGGCGGCAATGAACACTGAAGCTTTCTTT.

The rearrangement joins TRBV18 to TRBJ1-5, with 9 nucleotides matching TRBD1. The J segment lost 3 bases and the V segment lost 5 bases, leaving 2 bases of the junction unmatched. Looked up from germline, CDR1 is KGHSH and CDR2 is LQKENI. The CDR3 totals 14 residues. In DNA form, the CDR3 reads TGTGCCAGCTCAGGACAGGGGAACAATCAGCCCCAGCATTTT. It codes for CASSGQGNNQPQHF.